This TCR beta chain was obtained from a study of identical twins. Germline CDR1 LGHDT, CDR2 YNNKEL (reference sequence). CDR3 size: 16 residues. The junction had 3 bases not matched to a gene; V was cut back by 2 bases and J by 0 bases. MiXCR, run by TCRdb on the 5' RACE reads, gives a single entry per CDR3 protein. The sample comprises hundreds of thousands of distinct CDR3 sequences, approximately 13% of which are singletons, and around 1.6% rests with the top ten. Points from the study as a whole: Beta out-of-frame twin sharing showed a weaker excess. Out-of-frame alpha sequences that twins shared showed excess low generation probability.

Regarding this clonotype: The antigen remains unidentified.

The data also belong to a second study, concerning yellow fever vaccine responses in identical twins.

V gene TRBV3-1 combines with J gene TRBJ2-5, with TRBD1 identical over 10 bases. Specimen: PBMCs. This sequence originates from a woman aged 18-35 years in good health. Here the CDR3 DNA reads TGTGCCAGCAGCCAATGGACAGGGGGTCACCAAGAGACCCAGTACTTC. The encoded protein is CASSQWTGGHQETQYF.